This T cell receptor (beta chain) was sequenced during a study of identical twins. Whole-study findings and limits: Those out-of-frame alpha sequences shared by twins showed an excess of low generation probability. Abundant cord blood beta clonotypes carried fewer insertions; memory repertoires showed none.

TCRdb itself ran the 5' RACE reads through MiXCR, one entry per CDR3 protein. The table has hundreds of thousands of distinct CDR3 sequences, roughly an eighth seen once; the top ten hold about 1.5%. The CDR3 extends over 17 amino acids. With V trimmed by 4 bases and J by 6 bases, 12 bases remained unmatched. The germline gives CDR1 MRHNA, CDR2 SNTAGT. All donors were healthy Caucasians. With respect to this clonotype: What it binds is not known.

These data are also associated with another study on yellow fever vaccine responses in identical twins.

The gene calls are TRBV6-4 and TRBJ2-2; 9 bases line up with TRBD2. Sequencing was performed on PBMCs. The receptor was isolated from a woman under 30 in good health. CDR3 sequence (DNA): TGTGCCAGCAGTGCTCGGCCGGCTAGCGGGGCCCCCGGGGAGCTGTTTTTT. Protein product: CASSARPASGAPGELFF.